One sample yielded the 23 T cell receptor beta chains listed below, sequenced in a study of blood T cell repertoires in COVID-19. Method: immunoSEQ multiplex PCR; TCRdb's copy keeps in-frame clones and lacks some. The sample comprises around 300,000 clones, about 85% of which are singletons, and 2% to 3% rests with the top ten. Sequencing was performed on PBMCs or T cells enriched from blood (not recorded which). Receptor source: a woman between 45 and 60 years old who had recovered from COVID-19.

The V call is TRBV27, the J call TRBJ1-6; 7 positions agree with TRBD1. Trimming cost V 6 bases and J 4 bases; bases outside gene matches: 6. CDR3 length: 15 amino acids. Germline V lookup: CDR1 MNHEY, CDR2 SMNVEV (reference sequence). The CDR3 DNA reads as TGTGCCAGCAGACAGGGGATGTGGTATAATTCACCCCTCCACTTT. It specifies CASRQGMWYNSPLHF.

This chain links TRBV7-9 with TRBJ1-1, with D uncertain. Trimming removed 5 bases at V and 0 bases at J, with 7 bases between. This CDR3 is 13 amino acids long. Germline CDR1 is SEHNR and CDR2 is FQNEAQ (reference sequence). The DNA of the CDR3 is TGTGCCAGCAGCACGGTTATGAACACTGAAGCTTTCTTT. It translates to CASSTVMNTEAFF.

This chain links TRBV7-6 with TRBJ2-2, with 8 nucleotides matching TRBD2. CDR1 and CDR2 from the germline V gene are SGHVS and FNYEAQ. CDR3 size: 14 residues. V was pared by 4 bases and J by 6 bases, with 4 bases of the junction left unmatched. CDR3 DNA sequence: TGTGCCAGCAGCTATAGCGGGGCCCCCGGGGAGCTGTTTTTT. Translating gives CASSYSGAPGELFF.

V is TRBV10-2 and J is TRBJ1-2; D remains unclear. V was clipped by 2 bases and J by 4 bases, with 11 bases between them. Germline assignment: CDR1 WSHSY and CDR2 SAAADI. The CDR3 is 14 residues long. The CDR3 nucleotides are TGCGCCAGCAGTGAGGCTTTAAGCGGCTATGGCTACACCTTC. Translating gives CASSEALSGYGYTF.

The CDR3 spells CASKPSGTTGELFF. The CDR3 nucleotides read TGTGCCTCCAAACCTAGCGGAACCACCGGGGAGCTGTTTTTT. This chain connects TRBV7-8 to TRBJ2-2; the match to TRBD2 covers 7 bases. Trimming cost V 11 bases and J 4 bases; bases outside gene matches: 10. There are 14 residues in the CDR3. Per germline, CDR1 SGHVS and CDR2 FQNEAQ.

The chain links TRBV12-3 or TRBV12-4 to TRBJ1-1, with D unresolved. V gave up 6 bases and J gave up 4 bases, with 12 bases separating them. CDR3 length equals 13 residues. The CDR3 here is CASRGQVGTEAFF. The CDR3 DNA is TGTGCCAGCAGAGGCCAGGTGGGCACTGAAGCTTTCTTT.

The rearrangement links TRBV5-6 to TRBJ2-5; 10 bases agree with TRBD2. J gave up 3 bases and V 1 base, and 3 bases lay outside the gene matches. Germline CDR1 is SGHDT and CDR2 is YYEEEE. The CDR3 runs 15 residues. CDR3 sequence reads: CASSLFLAGEETQYF. As DNA, the CDR3 is TGTGCCAGCAGCTTGTTCCTAGCGGGAGAAGAGACCCAGTACTTC.

The rearrangement joins TRBV29-1 to TRBJ1-1; perhaps TRBD1 as D (5 bases). Germline CDR1 SQVTM, CDR2 ANQGSEA. Trimming took 5 bases from V and 0 from J, leaving 16 bases between them. The CDR3 consists of 15 residues. CDR3 residues: CSVSPRQTLNTEAFF. The CDR3 region has the DNA TGCAGCGTTTCCCCGCGACAGACTTTGAACACTGAAGCTTTCTTT.

The chain joins TRBV29-1 to TRBJ2-7; 9 bases line up with TRBD2. The CDR3 sequence is 11 residues long. Germline V CDR1 and CDR2: SQVTM, ANQGSEA. V was clipped by 3 bases and J by 7 bases; unmatched bases: 1. The CDR3 region is CSVDLAGEQYF. CDR3 DNA: TGCAGCGTTGACCTAGCGGGGGAGCAGTACTTC.

The rearrangement joins TRBV19 to TRBJ1-1; 8 bases match TRBD1. After removal of 2 bases from V and 7 bases from J, the junction contained 6 bases not matched to a gene. The CDR3 runs to 14 residues. CDR1 and CDR2 from the germline V gene are LNHDA and SQIVND (reference sequence). This chain's CDR3 is CASSISFGQGEAFF. In DNA, the CDR3 is TGTGCCAGTAGTATATCTTTCGGACAGGGTGAAGCTTTCTTT.

This rearrangement joins TRBV6-6 to TRBJ2-7; weak D call: TRBD2 (6 bases). Looked up from germline, CDR1 is MNHNY and CDR2 is SVGAGI (reference sequence). V was shortened by 2 bases and J by 7 bases, with 18 bases between the two germline ends. CDR3 length equals 15 residues. The DNA of the CDR3 is TGTGCCAGCAGTTACAGGGGACTGGTTCAGGAAGAGCAGTACTTC. It encodes CASSYRGLVQEEQYF.

CDR3 in amino acids: CATWHGTLSYNEQFF. Here the CDR3 DNA reads TGTGCCACATGGCACGGGACTCTCTCCTACAATGAGCAGTTCTTC. V gene TRBV2 combines with J gene TRBJ2-1, with D possibly matching TRBD2 (6 bases). This CDR3 spans 15 amino acids. V was shortened by 10 bases and J by 0 bases, with 16 bases between the two germline ends. CDR1 is SNHLY, CDR2 FYNNEI, per germline.

In its sample, this clone was seen once. The gene calls are TRBV30 and TRBJ1-2, with D tentatively TRBD1 (5 bases). From germline, CDR1 is GTSNPN and CDR2 SVGIG (reference sequence). Deletions cut 2 bases from V and 4 bases from J, with 11 bases between. The CDR3 spans 13 residues. The CDR3 loop is CAWSPDTSYGYTF. CDR3 DNA sequence: TGTGCCTGGAGTCCGGACACAAGCTATGGCTACACCTTC.

Remarks on this clone: Other DNA sequences within the sample encode an identical CDR3. The J gene is TRBJ1-2, the V gene TRBV2; no reliable D call. Germline CDR1 is SNHLY and CDR2 is FYNNEI. This CDR3 spans 12 amino acids. Trimming left V 3 bases short and J 4 bases short, with 6 bases between. CDR3 amino acids: CASSESGYGYTF. For the CDR3, the DNA is TGTGCCAGCAGTGAGTCAGGCTATGGCTACACCTTC. The variable domain in full, completed from reference TRBV2 and TRBJ1-2, reads EPEVTQTPSHQVTQMGQEVILRCVPISNHLYFYWYRQILGQKVEFLVSFYNNEISEKSEIFDDQFSVERPDGSNFTLKIRSTKLEDSAMYFCASSESGYGYTFGSGTRLTVV.

The chain uses TRBV2 and TRBJ2-7, with a tentative D call TRBD1 (5 bases). Germline loops: CDR1 SNHLY, CDR2 FYNNEI. The CDR3 is made up of 15 amino acids. Trimming took off 1 base at V and 3 bases at J, with 13 bases between the two ends. CDR3 sequence: CASSEGQGVFYEQYF. The CDR3 nucleotides read TGTGCCAGCAGTGAAGGTCAGGGTGTTTTCTACGAGCAGTACTTC.

The chain links TRBV7-9 to TRBJ1-3; D might be TRBD1 (6 bases). Germline loops: CDR1 SEHNR, CDR2 FQNEAQ (reference sequence). CDR3 length: 18 amino acids. The V end was cut by 5 bases, the J end by 1 base, with 21 bases between. For the CDR3, the DNA is TGTGCCAGCAGCGTAGGAGAAAAACAGGGTGTTTCTGGAAACACCATATATTTT. It yields the protein CASSVGEKQGVSGNTIYF.

The rearrangement uses TRBV18 and TRBJ2-7, with 8 bases fitting TRBD1. The CDR3 contains 16 residues. CDR1 is KGHSH and CDR2 is LQKENI in the germline V gene. The trim removed 3 bases at V and 6 bases at J, leaving 13 bases unmatched. The CDR3 bases are TGTGCCAGCTCACCCGGGACAGGCCCATCCTCGGGCGAGCAGTACTTC. Protein: CASSPGTGPSSGEQYF.

The CDR3 nucleotides read TGTGCCAGCAGCTTTCAGGGGGCGAGTTGGGGGGAGACCCAGTACTTC. Protein product: CASSFQGASWGETQYF. The chain joins TRBV11-2 to TRBJ2-5; 8 bases agree with TRBD1. The V segment lost 3 bases and the J segment 5 bases; nucleotides outside the gene matches: 11. Germline V gene sequence: CDR1 SGHAT, CDR2 FQNNGV. The CDR3 loop spans 16 amino acids.

The CDR3, as DNA: TGTGCCAGTATCAATACGATCAGGGGGTTTACCGGGGAGCTGTTTTTT. The encoded protein is CASINTIRGFTGELFF. V is TRBV19 and J is TRBJ2-2; TRBD1 agrees at 7 bases. The V segment lost 7 bases and the J segment 5 bases; nucleotides outside the gene matches: 13. Germline loops: CDR1 LNHDA, CDR2 SQIVND (reference sequence). This CDR3 is built from 16 residues.

The chain recombines TRBV5-1 with TRBJ2-1, with 8 bases identical to TRBD2. This CDR3 region has 15 residues. V shed 0 bases, J shed 2 bases, and the junction held 1 base outside the gene matches. CDR1 is SGHRS, CDR2 YFSETQ, per germline. The CDR3 region has the DNA TGCGCCAGCAGCTTGGATAGCGGGACCTACAATGAGCAGTTCTTC. Its translation is CASSLDSGTYNEQFF.

The chain has TRBV6-5 and TRBJ2-5; no clear D gene. Between the trimmed V and J ends, which lost 4 bases and 5 bases, there was a span of 11 bases. The CDR3 runs 13 residues. In germline, CDR1 is MNHEY, CDR2 SVGAGI. In DNA, the CDR3 is TGTGCCAGCAGTTCCGAGCTTAGTGAGACCCAGTACTTC. Translated, it gives CASSSELSETQYF.

This sequence joins TRBV9 and TRBJ1-2; D ambiguous. Trimming stripped 0 bases from V and 3 bases from J, with 18 bases between. The CDR3 totals 17 residues. Germline assignment: CDR1 SGDLS and CDR2 YYNGEE. The CDR3 loop is CASSVATTRSEDYGYTF. DNA for the CDR3: TGTGCCAGCAGCGTAGCTACGACGAGGTCTGAGGACTATGGCTACACCTTC.

The CDR3 is CASSLAGVAGNTIYF. The CDR3 bases are TGTGCCAGCAGCTTAGCGGGAGTCGCTGGAAACACCATATATTTT. V is TRBV11-2 and J is TRBJ1-3; D remains ambiguous. The CDR3 runs 15 residues. The germline CDR1 and CDR2 sequences are SGHAT and FQNNGV. Trimming cost V 1 base and J 2 bases, with 9 bases left between them.